The rows below give T cell receptor beta chains drawn from one sample of a study of cytomegalovirus exposure and HLA in healthy donors. Measured with immunoSEQ multiplex PCR; TCRdb has only the in-frame clones, and not every one. The sample includes approximately 210,000 clones, over 60% seen only once; the top ten take roughly 1.1%. Sequencing was done on a sample of PBMCs. The source is a woman in her 40s in good health and CMV-seronegative. Each CDR3 is given with its conserved first and last residue. The D gene is left open where the match is weak. Rows give clone size only sometimes, using once, few, many, or a class for an expanded clone.

d_call: TRBD1; j_call: TRBJ1-2; clone_size: once; v_call: TRBV5-5; cdr3_aa: CASSLDPGQGAYGYTF
d_call: -; j_call: TRBJ1-1; clone_size: -; v_call: TRBV5-1; cdr3_aa: CASSLDGGFTEAFF
d_call: TRBD1; j_call: TRBJ2-7; clone_size: -; v_call: TRBV7-9; cdr3_aa: CASSLGQGANYEQYF
d_call: TRBD1; j_call: TRBJ2-2; clone_size: -; v_call: TRBV4-3; cdr3_aa: CASSRLTGVNTGELFF
d_call: TRBD2; j_call: TRBJ2-1; clone_size: -; v_call: TRBV7-9; cdr3_aa: CSSSRLGTSGSGEQFF
d_call: -; j_call: TRBJ1-5; clone_size: -; v_call: TRBV6-1; cdr3_aa: CASSGGAQPQHF
d_call: -; j_call: TRBJ2-1; clone_size: -; v_call: TRBV27; cdr3_aa: CASSLNKPSYNEQFF
d_call: -; j_call: TRBJ1-2; clone_size: -; v_call: TRBV20-1; cdr3_aa: CSLTSNYGYTF
d_call: TRBD2; j_call: TRBJ2-5; clone_size: -; v_call: TRBV11-2; cdr3_aa: CASSLEQAGGWGTQYF
d_call: -; j_call: TRBJ1-1; clone_size: -; v_call: TRBV11-3; cdr3_aa: CASSLRDFPNTEAFF
d_call: TRBD2; j_call: TRBJ2-1; clone_size: few; v_call: TRBV29-1; cdr3_aa: CSVLPSGKPGYNEQFF